Presented here are 32 T cell receptor beta chains from one specimen sequenced in a study of blood T cell repertoires in COVID-19. The assay was immunoSEQ multiplex PCR, and TCRdb's table has in-frame clones only and misses some. The table records roughly 200,000 clones, 94% of them present only once. The sample was peripheral blood. Receptor source: a man in his thirties or forties with COVID-19, enrolled during active disease.

CDR3 protein: CASSGQDSGELFF. The DNA for the CDR3 is TGCGCCAGCAGCGGACAGGATAGCGGGGAGCTGTTTTTT. This rearrangement joins TRBV5-1 to TRBJ2-2; 7 positions match TRBD1. The germline V gene encodes CDR1 SGHRS and CDR2 YFSETQ. The trim removed 4 bases at V and 7 bases at J, leaving 4 bases unmatched. The CDR3 has 13 residues.

The chain combines TRBV15 with TRBJ2-7; a possible D gene is TRBD2 (5 bases). Germline CDR1 is LNHNV and CDR2 is YYDKDF (reference sequence). The CDR3 has 14 residues. V was cut by 2 bases and J by 7 bases, with 15 bases left in between. CDR3 loop: CATSRQTYPGEQYF. The CDR3 DNA is TGTGCCACCAGCAGACAAACCTATCCGGGGGAGCAGTACTTC.

This clone was counted a single time. The chain is built from TRBV11-2 and TRBJ1-6; no firm D call. There are 16 residues in the CDR3. Per the germline V gene, CDR1 is SGHAT and CDR2 is FQNNGV. Trimming left V 1 base short and J 7 bases short, with 14 bases between. CDR3 protein: CASSLGVRQRNSPLHF. The CDR3, as DNA: TGTGCCAGCAGCTTAGGAGTGAGGCAACGGAATTCACCCCTCCACTTT.

The rearrangement links TRBV19 to TRBJ1-1; 8 bases align to TRBD1. Germline trimming cut 2 bases from V and 4 bases from J; bases unmatched to any gene: 6. This CDR3 has 15 residues. The germline gives CDR1 LNHDA, CDR2 SQIVND (reference sequence). Written as DNA, the CDR3 is TGTGCCAGTAGTATAACAGGGGGTCTCGGCACTGAAGCTTTCTTT. Its translation is CASSITGGLGTEAFF.

The chain is built from TRBV5-1 and TRBJ1-3; TRBD1 might be the D (5 bases). Germline CDR1 and CDR2: SGHRS and YFSETQ. The CDR3 extends over 16 amino acids. The V and J ends lost 0 bases and 0 bases respectively, with 10 bases between them. The CDR3 loop is CASSLDRPRSGNTIYF. Written as DNA, the CDR3 is TGCGCCAGCAGCTTGGACAGGCCCCGCTCTGGAAACACCATATATTTT.

The CDR3 spells CASRMGQGSYEQYF. The CDR3 DNA reads TGTGCCAGCAGGATGGGACAGGGTTCTTACGAGCAGTACTTC. The chain links TRBV27 to TRBJ2-7; TRBD1 aligns across 9 bases. The CDR3 length is 14 residues. J gave up 4 bases and V 6 bases, and 7 bases lay outside the gene matches. Per the germline V gene, CDR1 is MNHEY and CDR2 is SMNVEV (reference sequence).

The V call is TRBV4-1, the J call TRBJ2-1, with D possibly matching TRBD2 (6 bases). The V end was cut by 5 bases, the J end by 4 bases, with 15 bases between. This CDR3 comprises 15 residues. CDR1 is MGHRA and CDR2 is YSYEKL in the germline V gene. In nucleotides, the CDR3 is TGCGCCAGCAGCAAACTAGCTACCCTGTACAATGAGCAGTTCTTC. It translates to CASSKLATLYNEQFF.

The J gene is TRBJ2-5, the V gene TRBV25-1; TRBD1 aligns across 10 bases. Germline CDR1 is MGHDK and CDR2 is SYGVNS. The CDR3 loop spans 16 amino acids. The junction had 7 bases not matched to a gene; V was cut back by 4 bases and J by 2 bases. The CDR3 sequence is CASSAPPGQGQETQYF. The CDR3 nucleotides are TGTGCCAGCAGTGCCCCACCGGGACAGGGGCAAGAGACCCAGTACTTC. Supplemented by reference TRBV25-1 and TRBJ2-5, the full variable domain reads EADIYQTPRYLVIGTGKKITLECSQTMGHDKMYWYQQDPGMELHLIHYSYGVNSTEKGDLSSESTVSRIRTEHFPLTLESARPSHTSQYLCASSAPPGQGQETQYFGPGTRLLVL.

V is TRBV19 and J is TRBJ1-5, with 11 positions matching TRBD1. This CDR3 spans 16 amino acids. After removal of 4 bases from V and 9 bases from J, the junction contained 11 bases not matched to a gene. Germline CDR1 LNHDA, CDR2 SQIVND (reference sequence). CDR3 protein: CASSKWGQGVGRPQHF. In DNA form, the CDR3 reads TGTGCCAGTAGTAAGTGGGGACAGGGGGTAGGCCGGCCCCAGCATTTT.

The J gene is TRBJ2-1, the V gene TRBV2, with 7 bases that match TRBD1. There are 15 residues in the CDR3. V lost 5 bases, J lost 5 bases, and 9 bases stayed unmatched. Per germline, CDR1 SNHLY and CDR2 FYNNEI. The CDR3 protein is CASSPDRAMDNEQFF. As DNA, the CDR3 is TGTGCCAGCAGTCCCGACAGGGCCATGGACAATGAGCAGTTCTTC.

The chain carries TRBV4-1 and TRBJ2-2, with 7 bases aligning to TRBD2. The CDR3 has 16 residues. Unmatched junction bases numbered 8, after V lost 1 base and J lost 6 bases. CDR1 is MGHRA and CDR2 is YSYEKL in the germline V gene. Here the CDR3 reads CASSQVGRGMAGELFF. The CDR3 DNA reads TGCGCCAGCAGCCAAGTTGGGCGGGGGATGGCCGGGGAGCTGTTTTTT.

V gene TRBV10-2 combines with J gene TRBJ2-3; tentative D call: TRBD1 (7 bases). Germline V gives CDR1 WSHSY, CDR2 SAAADI. The CDR3 totals 16 residues. V lost 4 bases and J 1 base, leaving 15 bases between the germline ends. This CDR3 reads CASSVAGQQGTDTQYF. The CDR3 nucleotides are TGCGCCAGCAGTGTGGCGGGACAGCAAGGCACAGATACGCAGTATTTT.

The rearrangement links TRBV6-2 or TRBV6-3 to TRBJ2-3, with a possible D match to TRBD2 (7 bases). The germline V gene has CDR1 MNHEY and CDR2 SVGEGT. Trimming left V 5 bases short and J 3 bases short, with 18 bases between. There are 16 residues in the CDR3. The DNA for the CDR3 is TGTGCCAGCAGTACCGCCCGCGGGGGACAAACAGATACGCAGTATTTT. This encodes CASSTARGGQTDTQYF.

V gene TRBV9 combines with J gene TRBJ1-1; the D gene is possibly TRBD1 (5 bases). V gave up 4 bases and J gave up 4 bases, with 11 bases separating them. CDR3 length equals 13 residues. Germline V CDR1 and CDR2: SGDLS, YYNGEE. The CDR3 DNA reads as TGTGCCAGCAGCCAGGGAACCTCCACTGAAGCTTTCTTT. Residues: CASSQGTSTEAFF.

The CDR3 loop reads CASSLSGGWEQYF. In nucleotides, the CDR3 is TGTGCCAGCAGCTTAAGTGGGGGGTGGGAGCAGTACTTC. The V gene is TRBV11-2, the J gene TRBJ2-7, with a possible D match to TRBD2 (6 bases). The CDR3 loop spans 13 amino acids. Trimming removed 2 bases at V and 7 bases at J, with 12 bases between. CDR1 is SGHAT and CDR2 is FQNNGV in the germline V gene.

V and J are TRBV30 and TRBJ1-2; no reliable D call. V was trimmed by 3 bases and J by 8 bases, leaving 10 bases between them. Germline V CDR1 and CDR2: GTSNPN, SVGIG (reference sequence). The CDR3 totals 11 residues. The CDR3 sequence is CAWSDGGGYTF. The CDR3 region has the DNA TGTGCCTGGAGCGATGGCGGCGGCTACACCTTC.

The chain has TRBV4-2 and TRBJ2-7, with 8 bases lining up with TRBD2. The CDR3 consists of 16 residues. Germline assignment: CDR1 LGHNA and CDR2 YNFKEQ. V dropped 1 base and J dropped 2; count of bases not matched to a gene: 7. The CDR3 region is CASSQVVRGGPYEQYF. The CDR3 coding sequence is TGTGCCAGCAGCCAAGTAGTTCGCGGGGGGCCCTACGAGCAGTACTTC.

Here the CDR3 DNA reads TGTGCCAGCAGCCCCTACCACCTACTAGCGGGGTCTAGCACAGATACGCAGTATTTT. This sequence encodes CASSPYHLLAGSSTDTQYF. The chain links TRBV5-4 to TRBJ2-3; 10 bases agree with TRBD2. Germline CDR1 reads SGHNT; CDR2 reads YYREEE (reference sequence). After removal of 4 bases from V and 0 bases from J, the junction contained 14 bases not matched to a gene. The CDR3 contains 19 residues.

The DNA for the CDR3 is TGTGCCAGCGGATATATAGCGGGGGGTTACAATGAGCAGTTCTTC. The encoded protein is CASGYIAGGYNEQFF. The rearrangement uses TRBV11-2 and TRBJ2-1, with 10 bases matching TRBD2. The germline CDR1 and CDR2 sequences are SGHAT and FQNNGV. The ends lost 8 bases at V and 4 bases at J; junction bases unmatched: 8. CDR3 size: 15 residues.

The chain links TRBV19 to TRBJ2-1; 9 bases match TRBD1. Germline loops: CDR1 LNHDA, CDR2 SQIVND (reference sequence). Trimming removed 6 bases from V and 1 base from J; junction bases left unmatched: 10. CDR3 length: 17 residues. The chain's CDR3 is CASRSLQGAWSYNEQFF. The CDR3 nucleotides are TGTGCCAGTAGGAGCCTACAGGGGGCTTGGTCCTACAATGAGCAGTTCTTC. Supplemented by reference TRBV19 and TRBJ2-1, the full variable domain reads DGGITQSPKYLFRKEGQNVTLSCEQNLNHDAMYWYRQDPGQGLRLIYYSQIVNDFQKGDIAEGYSVSREKKESFPLTVTSAQKNPTAFYLCASRSLQGAWSYNEQFFGPGTRLTVL.

This clone was counted a single time. J is TRBJ2-3 and V is TRBV6-6; 12 bases are shared with TRBD2. The CDR3 length is 15 residues. Germline V gene lookup returns CDR1 MNHNY and CDR2 SVGAGI (reference sequence). Trimming took 6 bases from V and 1 from J; bases not matched to a gene: 2. CDR3 sequence: CASRLAGGGTDTQYF. DNA for the CDR3: TGTGCCAGCAGACTAGCGGGGGGCGGCACAGATACGCAGTATTTT.

The genes are TRBV7-3 and TRBJ1-6; D remains ambiguous. Per the germline V gene, CDR1 is SGHTA and CDR2 is FQGTGA. This CDR3 region has 13 residues. Trimming removed 5 bases at V and 11 bases at J, with 13 bases between. As DNA, the CDR3 is TGTGCCAGCAGCGCAAGTATGGCGGCACCCCTCCACTTT. Its translation: CASSASMAAPLHF.

The chain recombines TRBV5-1 with TRBJ1-1; D gene unclear. The CDR3 runs 15 residues. V lost 0 bases and J lost 0, with 9 bases in between. In germline, CDR1 is SGHRS, CDR2 YFSETQ. The CDR3 region is CASSLAGSMNTEAFF. Written as DNA, the CDR3 is TGCGCCAGCAGCTTGGCGGGGAGCATGAACACTGAAGCTTTCTTT.

The genes are TRBV30 and TRBJ1-1; TRBD1 aligns across 8 bases. CDR3 size: 15 residues. V was pared by 0 bases and J by 1 base, with 4 bases of the junction left unmatched. Germline V lookup: CDR1 GTSNPN, CDR2 SVGIG (reference sequence). The CDR3 DNA reads TGTGCCTGGAGTGTCAGGGGGCGTCAGAACACTGAAGCTTTCTTT. Translated, it gives CAWSVRGRQNTEAFF.

This rearrangement joins TRBV5-1 to TRBJ2-1; TRBD2 might be the D (5 bases). With 4 bases removed from V and 8 bases from J, the gap between germline ends came to 13 bases. This CDR3 has 13 amino acids. The germline V gene encodes CDR1 SGHRS and CDR2 YFSETQ. In DNA form, the CDR3 reads TGCGCCAGCAGCCCGGGAAGGCCTGATGAGCAGTTCTTC. Its translation is CASSPGRPDEQFF.

This chain connects TRBV5-1 to TRBJ1-1, with D perhaps matching TRBD1 (5 bases). The germline CDR1 and CDR2 sequences are SGHRS and YFSETQ. The CDR3 loop spans 12 amino acids. The V end lost 6 bases, the J end lost 1 base, and 7 bases lay between the germline ends. CDR3 residues: CASTGGNTEAFF. CDR3 in DNA: TGCGCCAGCACGGGGGGGAACACTGAAGCTTTCTTT.

The chain links TRBV5-1 to TRBJ1-1; 9 bases are a match to TRBD1. The V segment lost 6 bases and the J segment 4 bases; nucleotides outside the gene matches: 4. Looked up from germline, CDR1 is SGHRS and CDR2 is YFSETQ. The CDR3 is made up of 13 amino acids. CDR3: CASNQDRGTEAFF. The CDR3 coding sequence is TGCGCCAGCAATCAGGACAGGGGCACTGAAGCTTTCTTT.

The V and J genes are TRBV28 and TRBJ1-1, with TRBD1 matching over 8 bases. Germline values: CDR1 MDHEN, CDR2 SYDVKM. CDR3 length: 13 amino acids. V lost 6 bases and J lost 4; bases outside the gene matches: 4. CDR3 in amino acids: CASSTDRVTEAFF. The CDR3 bases are TGTGCCAGCAGCACGGACAGGGTCACTGAAGCTTTCTTT. The full variable domain, rest sourced from reference TRBV28 and TRBJ1-1, is DVKVTQSSRYLVKRTGEKVFLECVQDMDHENMFWYRQDPGLGLRLIYFSYDVKMKEKGDIPEGYSVSREKKERFSLILESASTNQTSMYLCASSTDRVTEAFFGQGTRLTVV.

This chain links TRBV12-3 or TRBV12-4 with TRBJ1-2; tentatively, D is TRBD1 (5 bases). The V gene lost 7 bases and the J gene lost 10 bases, with 19 bases spanning the gap. The CDR3 spans 13 residues. Here the CDR3 DNA reads TGTGCCAGCACCCTGGGGGGGTCGAGGGTCTACACCTTC. Protein sequence: CASTLGGSRVYTF.

This chain connects TRBV25-1 to TRBJ1-1; maybe TRBD1 (6 bases). Germline V CDR1 and CDR2: MGHDK, SYGVNS. V lost 2 bases and J lost 1, with 8 bases in between. The CDR3 consists of 14 residues. CDR3 in amino acids: CASSETGRNTEAFF. CDR3 in DNA: TGTGCCAGCAGTGAAACAGGGCGGAACACTGAAGCTTTCTTT.

The table lists this clone with a count of one. The genes are TRBV27 and TRBJ1-1, with 9 bases lining up with TRBD1. In germline, CDR1 is MNHEY, CDR2 SMNVEV (reference sequence). V lost 6 bases, J lost 0 bases, and 5 bases stayed unmatched. This CDR3 spans 15 amino acids. CDR3 residues: CASRPTGGVNTEAFF. The CDR3 DNA is TGTGCCAGCAGACCGACAGGGGGGGTGAACACTGAAGCTTTCTTT.

V usage is TRBV6-6 and J usage is TRBJ2-1; 13 bases map to TRBD2. The germline V gene encodes CDR1 MNHNY and CDR2 SVGAGI (reference sequence). V gave up 6 bases and J gave up 9 bases; unmatched junction bases: 8. The CDR3 is 15 residues long. The CDR3 DNA reads TGTGCCAGCAGCTCCGGACTAGCGGGGGAGGGTGAGCAGTTCTTC. Amino acids: CASSSGLAGEGEQFF.